The clone carrying this TCR beta chain was seen a few times. Original handling: Reference gene primer amplification gave estimated nucleated cell counts. The table came from immunoSEQ multiplex PCR; TCRdb's copy has only in-frame clones and leaves some out. V and J calls plus clone size are reproduced from that table; the DNA served to infer D and trimming. The sample includes around 100,000 clones, approximately 84% of them seen just once. The germline V gene encodes CDR1 LGHDT and CDR2 YNNKEL (reference sequence). The CDR3 loop spans 13 amino acids. The V end was cut by 1 base, the J end by 7 bases, with 8 bases between. This sample was taken from a study of blood T cell repertoires in COVID-19. Study in general: There were acute and convalescent COVID-19 samples, and they came from the United States, Italy and Spain. The cDNA or gDNA used as material had been derived from T cells, B-cell-depleted T cells, or PBMCs.

This receptor was obtained from a woman aged 55-75 years with acute or convalescent COVID-19. The genes are TRBV3-1 (or the pseudogene TRBV3-2) and TRBJ1-5, with D unresolved. The sequenced sample was peripheral blood. CDR3 sequence reads: CASSQGTSQPQHF. The CDR3 coding sequence is TGTGCCAGCAGCCAAGGAACATCCCAGCCCCAGCATTTT.